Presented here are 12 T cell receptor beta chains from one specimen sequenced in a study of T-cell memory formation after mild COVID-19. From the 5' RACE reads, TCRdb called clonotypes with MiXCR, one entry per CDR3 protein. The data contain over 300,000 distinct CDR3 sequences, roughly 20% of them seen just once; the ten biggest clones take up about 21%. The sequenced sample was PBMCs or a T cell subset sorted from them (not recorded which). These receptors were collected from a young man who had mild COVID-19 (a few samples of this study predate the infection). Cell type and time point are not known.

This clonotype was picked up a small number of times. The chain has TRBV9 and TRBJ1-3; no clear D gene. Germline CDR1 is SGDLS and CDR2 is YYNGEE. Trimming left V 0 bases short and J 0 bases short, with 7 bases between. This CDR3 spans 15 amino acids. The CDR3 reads CASSVAAGSGNTIYF. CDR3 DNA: TGTGCCAGCAGCGTAGCAGCAGGCTCTGGAAACACCATATATTTT. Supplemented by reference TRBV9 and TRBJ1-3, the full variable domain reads DSGVTQTPKHLITATGQRVTLRCSPRSGDLSVYWYQQSLDQGLQFLIQYYNGEERAKGNILERFSAQQFPDLHSELNLSSLELGDSALYFCASSVAAGSGNTIYFGEGSWLTVV.

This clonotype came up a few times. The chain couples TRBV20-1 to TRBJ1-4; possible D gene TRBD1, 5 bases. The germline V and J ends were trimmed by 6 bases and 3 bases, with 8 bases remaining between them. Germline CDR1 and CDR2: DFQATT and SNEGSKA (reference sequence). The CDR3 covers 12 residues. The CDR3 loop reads CSAQGSNEKLFF. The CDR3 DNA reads TGCAGTGCCCAGGGTTCTAATGAAAAACTGTTTTTT.

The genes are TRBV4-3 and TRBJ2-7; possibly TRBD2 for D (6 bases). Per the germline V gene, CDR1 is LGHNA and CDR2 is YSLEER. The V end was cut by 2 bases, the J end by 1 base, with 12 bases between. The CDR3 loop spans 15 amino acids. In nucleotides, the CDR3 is TGCGCCAGCAGCCAACGTTCCGGGGGATCCTACGAGCAGTACTTC. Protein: CASSQRSGGSYEQYF.

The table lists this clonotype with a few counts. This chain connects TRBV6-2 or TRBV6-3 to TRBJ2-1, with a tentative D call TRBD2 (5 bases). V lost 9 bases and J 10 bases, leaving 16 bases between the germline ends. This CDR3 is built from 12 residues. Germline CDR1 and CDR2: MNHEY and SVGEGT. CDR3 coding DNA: TGTGCCAGTAGCCCGACTAATGCGGAGCAGTTCTTC. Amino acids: CASSPTNAEQFF.

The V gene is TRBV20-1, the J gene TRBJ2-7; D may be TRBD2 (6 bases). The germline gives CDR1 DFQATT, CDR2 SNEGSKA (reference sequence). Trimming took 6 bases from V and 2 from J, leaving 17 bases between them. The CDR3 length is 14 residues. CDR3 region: CSADRAGLTYEQYV. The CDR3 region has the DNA TGCAGTGCAGACCGGGCGGGACTTACCTACGAGCAGTACGTC.

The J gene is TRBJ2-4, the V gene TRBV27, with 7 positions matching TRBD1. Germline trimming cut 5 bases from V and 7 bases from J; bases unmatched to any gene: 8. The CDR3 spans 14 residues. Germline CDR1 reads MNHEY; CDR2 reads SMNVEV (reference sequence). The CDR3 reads CASSPADRPNIQYF. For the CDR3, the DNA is TGTGCCAGCAGTCCGGCGGACAGGCCTAACATTCAGTACTTC.

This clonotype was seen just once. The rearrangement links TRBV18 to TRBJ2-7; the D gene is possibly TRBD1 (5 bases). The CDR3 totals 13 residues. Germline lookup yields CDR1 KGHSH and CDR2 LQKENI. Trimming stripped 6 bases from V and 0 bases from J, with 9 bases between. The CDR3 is CASSADSSYEQYV. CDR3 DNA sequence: TGTGCCAGCTCGGCTGACAGCTCCTACGAGCAGTACGTC.

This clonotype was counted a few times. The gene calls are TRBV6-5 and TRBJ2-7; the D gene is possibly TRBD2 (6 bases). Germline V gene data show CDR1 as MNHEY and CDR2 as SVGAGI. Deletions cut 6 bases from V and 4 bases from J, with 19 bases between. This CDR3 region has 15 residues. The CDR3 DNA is TGTGCCAGCAGCCCTCGATCGGACGGGAGATACGAGCAGTACTTC. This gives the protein CASSPRSDGRYEQYF.

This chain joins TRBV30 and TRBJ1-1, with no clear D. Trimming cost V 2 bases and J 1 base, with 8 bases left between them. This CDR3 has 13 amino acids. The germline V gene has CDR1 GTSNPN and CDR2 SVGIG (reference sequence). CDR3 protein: CAWSFARNTEAFF. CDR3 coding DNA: TGTGCCTGGAGTTTTGCGCGGAACACTGAAGCTTTCTTT.

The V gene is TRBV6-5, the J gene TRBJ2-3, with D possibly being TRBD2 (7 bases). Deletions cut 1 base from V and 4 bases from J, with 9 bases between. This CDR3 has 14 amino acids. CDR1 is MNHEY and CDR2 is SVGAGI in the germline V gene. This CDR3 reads CASSYYGGPDTQYF. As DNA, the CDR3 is TGTGCCAGCAGTTACTACGGGGGGCCAGATACGCAGTATTTT.

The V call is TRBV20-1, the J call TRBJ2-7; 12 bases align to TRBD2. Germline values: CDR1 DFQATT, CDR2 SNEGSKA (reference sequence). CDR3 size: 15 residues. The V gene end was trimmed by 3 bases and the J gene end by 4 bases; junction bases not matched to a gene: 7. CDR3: CSASPSGGAEYEQYF. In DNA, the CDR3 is TGCAGTGCTAGTCCTAGCGGGGGGGCCGAGTACGAGCAGTACTTC.

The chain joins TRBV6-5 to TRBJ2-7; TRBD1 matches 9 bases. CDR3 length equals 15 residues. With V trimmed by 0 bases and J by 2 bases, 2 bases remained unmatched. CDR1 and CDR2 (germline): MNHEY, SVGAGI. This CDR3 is CASSYSTGGAYEQYF. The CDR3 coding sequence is TGTGCCAGCAGTTACTCGACAGGGGGGGCCTACGAGCAGTACTTC.